The rows below give T cell receptor beta chains drawn from one sample of a study of blood T cell repertoires in COVID-19. Here immunoSEQ multiplex PCR was the method, and the copy in TCRdb shows in-frame clones only, minus some. This sample has 200,000 or so clones, with 86% found just once. The sequenced sample was peripheral blood. The receptor source for this set is a woman in her fifties or sixties with acute or convalescent COVID-19. CDR3s include the opening cysteine and the closing phenylalanine or tryptophan. Clone size is shown for a subset of rows, as once, few, many or a class of expanded clone.

>TRBJ2-1|TRBV27|-
CASSPLAGEGDEQFF
>TRBJ2-7|TRBV6-1|-
CASSPQGDEQYF
>TRBJ2-3|TRBV6-5|-
CASSYGGGAGTDTQYF
>TRBJ2-1|TRBV6-1|few
CASSERPGTSPFSSYNEQFF
>TRBJ2-5|TRBV7-2|-
CASSSKIAGGLETQYF
>TRBJ2-1|TRBV7-9|-
CASSLLRGNEQFF
>TRBJ2-5|TRBV3-1/TRBV3-2|-
CASGAGLETQYF
>TRBJ2-3|TRBV4-1|-
CASSQASTGGADTQYF
>TRBJ2-2|TRBV9|few
CASSVVAGTPAGELFF
>TRBJ2-4|TRBV27|-
CASSFLTIAKNIQYF
>TRBJ2-5|TRBV7-2|-
CASSSTPESRDQYF
>TRBJ1-1|TRBV7-2|-
CASSLEGARGTEAFF